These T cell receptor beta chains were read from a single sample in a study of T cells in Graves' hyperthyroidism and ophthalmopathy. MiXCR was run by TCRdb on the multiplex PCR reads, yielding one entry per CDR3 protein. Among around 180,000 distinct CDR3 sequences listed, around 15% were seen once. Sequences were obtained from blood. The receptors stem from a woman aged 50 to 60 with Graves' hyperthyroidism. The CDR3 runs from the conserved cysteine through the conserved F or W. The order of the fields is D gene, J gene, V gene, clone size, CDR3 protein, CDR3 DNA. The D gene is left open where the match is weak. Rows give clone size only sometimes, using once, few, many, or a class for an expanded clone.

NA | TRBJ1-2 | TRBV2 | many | CASSEAGTTYGYTF | TGTGCCAGCAGTGAAGCCGGGACAACTTATGGCTACACCTTC
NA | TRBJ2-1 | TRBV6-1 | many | CASSIIASSYNEQFF | TGTGCCAGTTCTATTATAGCTAGCTCCTACAATGAGCAGTTCTTC
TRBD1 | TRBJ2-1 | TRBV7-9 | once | CASSNQGASGSYNEQFF | TGTGCCAGCAGCAATCAGGGGGCGTCAGGCTCCTACAATGAGCAGTTCTTC
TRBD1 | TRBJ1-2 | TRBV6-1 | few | CVTTRQGLNGYTF | TGTGTTACTACGAGACAGGGGTTGAATGGCTACACCTTC
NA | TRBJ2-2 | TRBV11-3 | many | CASSLVSGIGELFF | TGTGCCAGCAGCTTGGTTTCGGGTATCGGGGAGCTGTTTTTT
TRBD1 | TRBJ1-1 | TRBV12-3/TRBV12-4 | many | CASSLGTGRAFF | TGTGCCAGCAGTTTAGGGACAGGGCGAGCTTTCTTT
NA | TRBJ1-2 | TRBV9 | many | CASSPGDSGYTF | TGTGCCAGCAGCCCTGGGGATTCTGGCTACACCTTC
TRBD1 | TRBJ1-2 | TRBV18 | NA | CASSPYVGQVPKNYGYTF | TGTGCCAGCTCACCGTATGTGGGACAGGTCCCAAAAAACTATGGCTACACCTTC
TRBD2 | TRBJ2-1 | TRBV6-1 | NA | CASRLGTSGYNEQFF | TGTGCCAGCAGGCTGGGGACTAGCGGGTACAATGAGCAGTTCTTC
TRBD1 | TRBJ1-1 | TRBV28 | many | CASSPAQGGNTEAFF | TGTGCCAGCAGTCCCGCACAGGGGGGGAACACTGAAGCTTTCTTT
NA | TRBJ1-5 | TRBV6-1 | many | CASMGRAGVSNQPQHF | TGTGCCAGCATGGGAAGGGCAGGGGTAAGCAATCAGCCCCAGCATTTT
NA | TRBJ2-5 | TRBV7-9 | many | CASRLDWEETQYF | TGTGCCAGCAGACTTGACTGGGAAGAGACCCAGTACTTC
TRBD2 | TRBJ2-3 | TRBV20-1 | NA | CSAIRGLAGATDTQYF | TGCAGTGCTATTAGGGGACTAGCGGGAGCTACAGATACGCAGTATTTT
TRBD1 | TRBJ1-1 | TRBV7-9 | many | CASSLVGGGNEAFF | TGTGCCAGCAGCTTAGTAGGAGGGGGCAATGAAGCTTTCTTT
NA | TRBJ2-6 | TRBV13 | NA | CASSVFQGGLSGANVLTF | TGTGCCAGCAGCGTCTTTCAGGGAGGTCTATCTGGGGCCAACGTCCTGACTTTC
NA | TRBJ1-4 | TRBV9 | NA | CASSVESTATNEKLFF | TGTGCCAGCAGCGTAGAGTCGACAGCAACTAATGAAAAACTGTTTTTT
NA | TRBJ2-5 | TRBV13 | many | CASSFVGAKGPYF | TGTGCCAGCAGCTTTGTGGGGGCGAAGGGCCCGTACTTC
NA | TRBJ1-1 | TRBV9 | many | CASSVGGGRGTEAFF | TGTGCCAGCAGCGTAGGAGGGGGAAGGGGCACTGAAGCTTTCTTT
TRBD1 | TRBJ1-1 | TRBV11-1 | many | CASSLVGTANTEAFF | TGTGCCAGCAGCTTAGTAGGGACAGCTAACACTGAAGCTTTCTTT
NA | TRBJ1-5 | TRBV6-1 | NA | CATTDGGNQPQHF | TGTGCCACCACGGACGGCGGCAATCAGCCCCAGCATTTT
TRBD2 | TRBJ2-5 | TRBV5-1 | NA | CASSPVTSGGPEEETQYF | TGCGCCAGCAGCCCCGTTACTAGCGGGGGGCCAGAGGAAGAGACCCAGTACTTC
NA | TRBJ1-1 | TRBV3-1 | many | CASSQGTVVPEAFF | TGTGCCAGCAGCCAAGGGACCGTTGTTCCTGAAGCTTTCTTT
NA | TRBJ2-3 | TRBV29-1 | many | CSVRAEATDTQYF | TGCAGCGTCCGAGCGGAGGCCACAGATACGCAGTATTTT
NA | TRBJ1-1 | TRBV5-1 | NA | CASSPRVGDTEAFF | TGCGCCAGCAGTCCAAGGGTTGGCGACACTGAAGCTTTCTTT
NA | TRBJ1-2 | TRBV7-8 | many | CASSSQQANYGYTF | TGTGCCAGCAGCTCCCAACAAGCTAACTATGGCTACACCTTC
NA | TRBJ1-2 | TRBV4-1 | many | CASSQAFTGIGYGYTF | TGCGCCAGCAGCCAAGCATTCACAGGGATTGGCTATGGCTACACCTTC
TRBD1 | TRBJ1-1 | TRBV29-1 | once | CSVEGRDSRTEAFF | TGCAGCGTTGAAGGTCGGGACAGTCGAACTGAAGCTTTCTTT
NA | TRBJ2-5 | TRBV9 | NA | CASSVAGGRGETQYF | TGTGCCAGCAGCGTAGCTGGCGGAAGAGGAGAGACCCAGTACTTC
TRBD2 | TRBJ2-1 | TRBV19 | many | CASSLGLAGAYNEQFF | TGTGCCAGTAGCCTCGGACTAGCGGGGGCCTACAATGAGCAGTTCTTC
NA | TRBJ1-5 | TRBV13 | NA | CASSTRRDGSNQRQHF | TGTGCCAGCAGCACCCGACGGGATGGGAGCAATCAGCGCCAGCATTTT
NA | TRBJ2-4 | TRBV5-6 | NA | CASRGRGAKNIQYF | TGTGCCAGCAGGGGACGCGGGGCCAAAAACATTCAGTACTTC
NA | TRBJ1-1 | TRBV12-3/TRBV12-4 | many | CASRPGMARAFF | TGTGCCAGCAGGCCAGGGATGGCGAGAGCTTTCTTT
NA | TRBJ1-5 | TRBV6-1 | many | CASSEAHRQPQHF | TGTGCCAGCAGTGAAGCGCACCGGCAGCCCCAGCATTTT
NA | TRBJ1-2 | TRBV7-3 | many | CASSLTREGGGYTF | TGTGCCAGCAGCTTAACTAGGGAGGGTGGTGGCTACACCTTC
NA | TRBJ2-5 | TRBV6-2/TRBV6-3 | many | CASSYAKETQYF | TGTGCCAGCAGTTACGCGAAAGAGACCCAGTACTTC
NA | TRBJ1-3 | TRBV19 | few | CASSRGRAGANTIYF | TGTGCCAGTAGTAGGGGGAGGGCCGGAGCGAACACCATATATTTT
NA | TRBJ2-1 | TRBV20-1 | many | CSAPGRTYNEQFF | TGCAGTGCCCCGGGACGGACCTACAATGAGCAGTTCTTC
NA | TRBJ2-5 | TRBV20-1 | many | CSASLIQGMQTQYF | TGCAGTGCTAGTTTGATCCAGGGAATGCAGACCCAGTACTTC
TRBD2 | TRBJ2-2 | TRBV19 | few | CASSISGGGPGELFF | TGTGCCAGTAGTATCTCGGGGGGGGGCCCCGGGGAGCTGTTTTTT
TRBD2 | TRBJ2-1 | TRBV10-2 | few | CASSPLVLAADNEQFF | TGCGCCAGCAGTCCCCTGGTCCTAGCGGCCGACAATGAGCAGTTCTTC
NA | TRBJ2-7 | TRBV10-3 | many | CAISEGVAPYEQYF | TGTGCCATCAGTGAGGGGGTTGCACCCTACGAGCAGTACTTC
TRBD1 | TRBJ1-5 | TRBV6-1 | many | CASTIAGTGGQPQHF | TGTGCCAGCACCATAGCGGGGACAGGAGGGCAGCCCCAGCATTTT
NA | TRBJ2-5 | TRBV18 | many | CASSPGLRETQYF | TGTGCCAGTAGTCCGGGACTCCGGGAGACCCAGTACTTC
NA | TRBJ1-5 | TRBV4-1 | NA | CASSLMAGGNQPQHF | TGCGCCAGCAGCTTGATGGCGGGTGGCAATCAGCCCCAGCATTTT
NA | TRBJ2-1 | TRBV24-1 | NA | CATSDPNLYNEQFF | TGTGCCACCAGTGACCCAAACCTCTACAATGAGCAGTTCTTC
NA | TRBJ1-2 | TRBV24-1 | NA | CATSDPVRGPGYTF | TGTGCCACCAGTGATCCCGTTCGGGGGCCGGGCTACACCTTC